These T cell receptor beta chains were read from a single sample in a study of early T cells in non-severe SARS-CoV-2 infection. TCRdb itself ran the 5' RACE reads through MiXCR, one entry per CDR3 protein. The table lists 25,000 to 30,000 distinct CDR3 sequences, 4.5% of them singletons. Sequenced material: whole blood. The receptors were sampled from an adult who was a healthcare worker with PCR-confirmed SARS-CoV-2 infection or an uninfected control (not recorded which). CDR3s include the opening cysteine and the closing phenylalanine or tryptophan. The D gene is left open where the match is weak. Clone size appears in some rows only: once, few, many, or a class for an expanded clone.

cdr3_aa: CSASTSGRGNEQFF; cdr3_nt: TGCAGTGCCAGTACTAGCGGGAGGGGCAATGAGCAGTTCTTC; clone_size: many; j_call: TRBJ2-1; d_call: TRBD2; v_call: TRBV20-1
cdr3_aa: CASGSYAGVRDTQYF; cdr3_nt: TGTGCCAGCGGCTCCTACGCGGGCGTACGAGATACGCAGTATTTT; clone_size: many; j_call: TRBJ2-3; d_call: NA; v_call: TRBV6-6
cdr3_aa: CATSVPQGIEAFF; cdr3_nt: TGTGCCACCAGTGTCCCACAGGGGATTGAAGCTTTCTTT; clone_size: NA; j_call: TRBJ1-1; d_call: TRBD1; v_call: TRBV24-1
cdr3_aa: CAWSKAGGETQYF; cdr3_nt: TGTGCCTGGAGTAAGGCAGGAGGAGAGACCCAGTACTTC; clone_size: many; j_call: TRBJ2-5; d_call: NA; v_call: TRBV30
cdr3_aa: CASSFRTNTEAFF; cdr3_nt: TGTGCCAGCAGCTTCAGGACGAACACTGAAGCTTTCTTT; clone_size: NA; j_call: TRBJ1-1; d_call: NA; v_call: TRBV7-6
cdr3_aa: CASSARQGLEQYF; cdr3_nt: TGTGCCAGTAGTGCTAGACAGGGATTGGAGCAGTACTTC; clone_size: many; j_call: TRBJ2-7; d_call: TRBD1; v_call: TRBV19
cdr3_aa: CASSQGGNNQPQHF; cdr3_nt: TGTGCCAGCAGCCAGGGAGGGAACAATCAGCCCCAGCATTTT; clone_size: many; j_call: TRBJ1-5; d_call: NA; v_call: TRBV28
cdr3_aa: CASSQEGSSGGQETQYF; cdr3_nt: TGTGCCAGCAGCCAAGAGGGGAGTAGCGGGGGGCAAGAGACCCAGTACTTC; clone_size: many; j_call: TRBJ2-5; d_call: TRBD2; v_call: TRBV4-2
cdr3_aa: CATSRDISSPEAFF; cdr3_nt: TGTGCCACCAGCAGAGATATCAGTTCCCCTGAAGCTTTCTTT; clone_size: many; j_call: TRBJ1-1; d_call: NA; v_call: TRBV15
cdr3_aa: CASSFKRVFQYF; cdr3_nt: TGTGCCAGCAGTTTTAAACGGGTGTTCCAGTACTTC; clone_size: NA; j_call: TRBJ2-7; d_call: NA; v_call: TRBV27
cdr3_aa: CASSFQRGDYNEQFF; cdr3_nt: TGTGCCAGCAGCTTTCAGCGGGGAGACTACAATGAGCAGTTCTTC; clone_size: few; j_call: TRBJ2-1; d_call: TRBD2; v_call: TRBV11-2
cdr3_aa: CASSFRDGLEAFF; cdr3_nt: TGTGCCAGCAGCTTCCGGGACGGACTAGAAGCTTTCTTT; clone_size: many; j_call: TRBJ1-1; d_call: NA; v_call: TRBV11-3
cdr3_aa: CASSYQGTYEQYF; cdr3_nt: TGTGCCAGCAGTTACCAGGGGACCTACGAGCAGTACTTC; clone_size: NA; j_call: TRBJ2-7; d_call: NA; v_call: TRBV6-2/TRBV6-3
cdr3_aa: CSARQGADYGYTF; cdr3_nt: TGCAGTGCTAGACAGGGGGCTGACTATGGCTACACCTTC; clone_size: few; j_call: TRBJ1-2; d_call: TRBD1; v_call: TRBV20-1
cdr3_aa: CASSRAGQPQHF; cdr3_nt: TGTGCCAGCAGTCGGGCGGGTCAGCCCCAGCATTTT; clone_size: few; j_call: TRBJ1-5; d_call: NA; v_call: TRBV2
cdr3_aa: CASSSRGRYEQYF; cdr3_nt: TGTGCCAGCAGCTCCCGGGGACGTTACGAGCAGTACTTC; clone_size: many; j_call: TRBJ2-7; d_call: NA; v_call: TRBV11-2
cdr3_aa: CAISEPNYEQYF; cdr3_nt: TGTGCCATCAGTGAGCCAAATTACGAGCAGTACTTC; clone_size: many; j_call: TRBJ2-7; d_call: NA; v_call: TRBV10-3
cdr3_aa: CASSIVPGPNYGYTF; cdr3_nt: TGTGCCAGTAGTATAGTTCCAGGACCTAACTATGGCTACACCTTC; clone_size: few; j_call: TRBJ1-2; d_call: NA; v_call: TRBV19
cdr3_aa: CASMGKAGANVLTF; cdr3_nt: TGTGCCAGTATGGGGAAGGCTGGGGCCAACGTCCTGACTTTC; clone_size: many; j_call: TRBJ2-6; d_call: NA; v_call: TRBV19
cdr3_aa: CASSLAQVRYNEQFF; cdr3_nt: TGTGCCAGCAGCTTAGCGCAGGTCAGGTACAATGAGCAGTTCTTC; clone_size: NA; j_call: TRBJ2-1; d_call: NA; v_call: TRBV7-2
cdr3_aa: CASSHKGLTGDTIYF; cdr3_nt: TGCGCCAGCAGCCACAAGGGCCTAACGGGGGACACCATATATTTT; clone_size: few; j_call: TRBJ1-3; d_call: NA; v_call: TRBV5-1
cdr3_aa: CASRNRLQSSTDTQYF; cdr3_nt: TGCGCCAGCAGAAACAGGCTACAATCGAGCACAGATACGCAGTATTTT; clone_size: NA; j_call: TRBJ2-3; d_call: NA; v_call: TRBV4-1
cdr3_aa: CASSLAISGGNNEQFF; cdr3_nt: TGCGCCAGCAGCTTGGCTATTAGCGGGGGGAACAATGAGCAGTTCTTC; clone_size: many; j_call: TRBJ2-1; d_call: TRBD2; v_call: TRBV5-1
cdr3_aa: CASSTGTGGPTEAFF; cdr3_nt: TGCGCCAGCAGTACCGGGACAGGGGGTCCTACTGAAGCTTTCTTT; clone_size: many; j_call: TRBJ1-1; d_call: TRBD1; v_call: TRBV5-1
cdr3_aa: CASSRTGAETQYF; cdr3_nt: TGTGCCAGCAGCCGAACAGGGGCAGAGACCCAGTACTTC; clone_size: many; j_call: TRBJ2-5; d_call: TRBD1; v_call: TRBV7-9
cdr3_aa: CASNRGTLGDTQYF; cdr3_nt: TGTGCCAGCAACAGGGGGACCCTCGGCGATACGCAGTATTTT; clone_size: NA; j_call: TRBJ2-3; d_call: TRBD1; v_call: TRBV12-3/TRBV12-4
cdr3_aa: CASSWGARTGELFF; cdr3_nt: TGTGCCAGCAGCTGGGGGGCACGCACCGGGGAGCTGTTTTTT; clone_size: many; j_call: TRBJ2-2; d_call: NA; v_call: TRBV11-2
cdr3_aa: CASSVLGLAQYF; cdr3_nt: TGTGCCAGCAGTGTCCTAGGCTTGGCCCAGTACTTC; clone_size: many; j_call: TRBJ2-5; d_call: NA; v_call: TRBV28
cdr3_aa: CASSLDTGELFF; cdr3_nt: TGTGCCAGCAGCTTGGACACCGGGGAGCTGTTTTTT; clone_size: many; j_call: TRBJ2-2; d_call: NA; v_call: TRBV7-9
cdr3_aa: CASSLPAGQGGEQYF; cdr3_nt: TGTGCCAGCAGCTTGCCGGCGGGACAGGGGGGCGAGCAGTACTTC; clone_size: many; j_call: TRBJ2-7; d_call: TRBD1; v_call: TRBV13
cdr3_aa: CASNSGVIGRGGNQPQHF; cdr3_nt: TGTGCCAGTAATTCCGGGGTAATTGGACGAGGAGGCAATCAGCCCCAGCATTTT; clone_size: few; j_call: TRBJ1-5; d_call: NA; v_call: TRBV19
cdr3_aa: CASSHLSGEPGEQYF; cdr3_nt: TGTGCCAGCAGCCACCTTAGCGGGGAGCCCGGGGAGCAGTACTTC; clone_size: many; j_call: TRBJ2-7; d_call: TRBD2; v_call: TRBV4-2
cdr3_aa: CASRLVRGSYHYEQYF; cdr3_nt: TGCGCCAGCAGACTGGTGCGGGGGTCGTACCACTACGAGCAGTACTTC; clone_size: many; j_call: TRBJ2-7; d_call: TRBD2; v_call: TRBV5-1
cdr3_aa: CATSQDRGRITGELFF; cdr3_nt: TGTGCCACCAGCCAGGACAGGGGGCGGATCACCGGGGAGCTGTTTTTT; clone_size: few; j_call: TRBJ2-2; d_call: TRBD1; v_call: TRBV24-1
cdr3_aa: CASIGLAGSSYEQYF; cdr3_nt: TGTGCCAGCATCGGACTAGCGGGAAGCTCCTACGAGCAGTACTTC; clone_size: many; j_call: TRBJ2-7; d_call: TRBD2; v_call: TRBV3-1
cdr3_aa: CASSPLGGDRAYNEQFF; cdr3_nt: TGTGCCAGCAGCCCCCTTGGAGGGGACAGGGCCTACAATGAGCAGTTCTTC; clone_size: few; j_call: TRBJ2-1; d_call: TRBD1; v_call: TRBV9
cdr3_aa: CASRSRQGPNTEAFF; cdr3_nt: TGTGCCAGCAGATCACGACAGGGCCCGAACACTGAAGCTTTCTTT; clone_size: many; j_call: TRBJ1-1; d_call: TRBD1; v_call: TRBV28
cdr3_aa: CASSLVTGVIYNEQFF; cdr3_nt: TGTGCCAGCAGCTTAGTAACGGGAGTAATCTACAATGAGCAGTTCTTC; clone_size: few; j_call: TRBJ2-1; d_call: NA; v_call: TRBV11-2
cdr3_aa: CAIMDRWSSYEQYF; cdr3_nt: TGTGCCATCATGGACAGGTGGAGCTCCTACGAGCAGTACTTC; clone_size: NA; j_call: TRBJ2-7; d_call: TRBD1; v_call: TRBV10-3
cdr3_aa: CASTKGPRGNTGELFF; cdr3_nt: TGTGCCAGCACCAAAGGGCCGCGGGGGAACACCGGGGAGCTGTTTTTT; clone_size: few; j_call: TRBJ2-2; d_call: NA; v_call: TRBV7-9
cdr3_aa: CASSQRLAQETQYF; cdr3_nt: TGTGCCAGCAGCCAGCGACTAGCTCAAGAGACCCAGTACTTC; clone_size: many; j_call: TRBJ2-5; d_call: TRBD2; v_call: TRBV14
cdr3_aa: CASSQDHRNYGYTF; cdr3_nt: TGCGCCAGCAGCCAAGATCACAGGAACTATGGCTACACCTTC; clone_size: many; j_call: TRBJ1-2; d_call: NA; v_call: TRBV4-1